The 5 T cell receptor beta chains presented below share a single source sample, sequenced in a study of T cells in Graves' hyperthyroidism and ophthalmopathy. Researchers took RNA transcripts and amplified the TCR beta CDR3 regions from them. HTBI primers were used for first-round RT-PCR of the TCR CDR3. MiXCR, applied by TCRdb to the multiplex PCR reads, yields one record per CDR3 protein. Of 300,000 to 500,000 distinct CDR3 sequences listed, approximately 15% are singletons. The sequenced sample was blood. Receptors were obtained from a woman between 25 and 40 years old with Graves' hyperthyroidism.

This clonotype occurred many times. The chain carries TRBV7-9 and TRBJ2-7; 9 bases map to TRBD2. With V trimmed by 5 bases and J by 5 bases, 13 bases remained unmatched. The CDR3 extends over 16 amino acids. Germline loops: CDR1 SEHNR, CDR2 FQNEAQ (reference sequence). Here the CDR3 DNA reads TGTGCCAGCAGCCCCCGTGGTAGCGGGAGAGTCCACGAGCAGTACTTC. Translated, it gives CASSPRGSGRVHEQYF.

This clonotype showed up many times. The chain carries TRBV3-1 and TRBJ1-1; 10 positions agree with TRBD1. Per germline, CDR1 LGHDT and CDR2 YNNKEL (reference sequence). V lost 5 bases, J lost 4 bases, and 4 bases stayed unmatched. This CDR3 comprises 14 residues. CDR3 nucleotide sequence: TGTGCCAGCAGCGCCGGACAGGGGGTCACTGAAGCTTTCTTT. It specifies CASSAGQGVTEAFF.

This clonotype came up a few times. This clone may be a read error of a much larger clone one base away. The chain couples TRBV2 to TRBJ2-1; 8 nucleotides agree with TRBD1. This CDR3 is built from 14 residues. Looked up from germline, CDR1 is SNHLY and CDR2 is FYNNEI. Trimming cost V 11 bases and J 4 bases; bases outside gene matches: 10. CDR3 sequence: CAQGAGVSYNEQFF. Here the CDR3 DNA reads TGTGCCCAGGGGGCAGGGGTCTCTTACAATGAGCAGTTCTTC. Using reference TRBV2 and TRBJ2-1 for the parts outside the CDR3, the full variable domain is EPEVTQTPSHQVTQMGQEVILRCVPISNHLYFYWYRQILGQKVEFLVSFYNNEISEKSEIFDDQFSVERPDGSNFTLKIRSTKLEDSAMYFCAQGAGVSYNEQFFGPGTRLTVL.

The table lists this clonotype with a few counts. V and J are TRBV24-1 and TRBJ2-2; D possibly corresponds to TRBD1 (5 bases). V lost 2 bases, J lost 4 bases, and 10 bases lay in between. The CDR3 runs 15 residues. Per germline, CDR1 KGHDR and CDR2 SFDVKD. The CDR3 DNA reads TGTGCCACCAGTGATTCGCAACAGGTCACCGGGGAGCTGTTTTTT. Its translation: CATSDSQQVTGELFF.

This clonotype was counted ten times or more. The V gene is TRBV20-1, the J gene TRBJ1-4; the D is unclear. The CDR3 loop spans 14 amino acids. V lost 3 bases and J lost 6, with 14 bases in between. The germline V gene has CDR1 DFQATT and CDR2 SNEGSKA (reference sequence). The CDR3 here is CSASSRAGYEKLFF. CDR3 sequence (DNA): TGCAGTGCTAGTTCGAGGGCCGGCTATGAAAAACTGTTTTTT.